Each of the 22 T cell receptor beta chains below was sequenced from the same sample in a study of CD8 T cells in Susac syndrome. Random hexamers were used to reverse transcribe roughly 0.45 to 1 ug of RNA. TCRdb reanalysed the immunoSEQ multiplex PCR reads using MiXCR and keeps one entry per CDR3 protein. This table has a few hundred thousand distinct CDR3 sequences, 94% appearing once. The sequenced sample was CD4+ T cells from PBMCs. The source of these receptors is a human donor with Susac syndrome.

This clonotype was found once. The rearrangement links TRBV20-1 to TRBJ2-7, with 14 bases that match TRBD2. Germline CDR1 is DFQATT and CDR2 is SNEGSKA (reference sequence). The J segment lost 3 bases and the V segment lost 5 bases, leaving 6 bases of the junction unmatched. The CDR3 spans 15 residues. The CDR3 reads CSAGGTSGGNYEQYF. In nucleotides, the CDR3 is TGCAGTGCTGGGGGGACTAGCGGGGGAAACTACGAGCAGTACTTC.

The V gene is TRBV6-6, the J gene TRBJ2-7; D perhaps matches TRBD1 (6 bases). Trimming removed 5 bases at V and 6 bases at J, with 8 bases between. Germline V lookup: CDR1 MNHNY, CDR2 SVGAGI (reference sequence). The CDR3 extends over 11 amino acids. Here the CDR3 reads CASSTGSEQYF. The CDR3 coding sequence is TGTGCCAGCAGTACAGGGAGCGAGCAGTACTTC.

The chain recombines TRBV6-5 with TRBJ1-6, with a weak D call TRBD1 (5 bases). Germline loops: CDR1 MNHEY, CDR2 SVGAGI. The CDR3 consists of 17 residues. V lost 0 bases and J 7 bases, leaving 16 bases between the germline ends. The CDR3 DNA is TGTGCCAGCAGTTACTCCCACGATATGGGGGTCAATTCACCCCTCCACTTT. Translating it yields CASSYSHDMGVNSPLHF.

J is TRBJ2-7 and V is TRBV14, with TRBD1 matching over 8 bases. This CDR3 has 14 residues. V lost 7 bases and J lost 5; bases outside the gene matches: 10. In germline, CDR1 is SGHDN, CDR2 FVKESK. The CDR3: CASTHDRGSNEQYF. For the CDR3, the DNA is TGTGCCAGCACCCATGACAGGGGTTCTAACGAGCAGTACTTC.

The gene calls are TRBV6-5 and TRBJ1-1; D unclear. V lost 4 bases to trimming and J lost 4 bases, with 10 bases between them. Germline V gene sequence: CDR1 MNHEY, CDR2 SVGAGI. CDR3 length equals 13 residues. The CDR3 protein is CASSWKRSTEAFF. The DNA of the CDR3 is TGTGCCAGCAGTTGGAAAAGGTCCACTGAAGCTTTCTTT.

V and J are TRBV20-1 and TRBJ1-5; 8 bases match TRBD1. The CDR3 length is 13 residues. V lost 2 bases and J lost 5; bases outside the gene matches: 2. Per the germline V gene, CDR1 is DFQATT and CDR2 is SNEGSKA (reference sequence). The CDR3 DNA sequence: TGCAGTGCTAGATTACAGGGGGATCAGCCCCAGCATTTT. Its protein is CSARLQGDQPQHF.

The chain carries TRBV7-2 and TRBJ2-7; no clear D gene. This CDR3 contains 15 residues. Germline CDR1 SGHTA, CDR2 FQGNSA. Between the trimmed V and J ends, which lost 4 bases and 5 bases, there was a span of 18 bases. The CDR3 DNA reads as TGTGCCAGCAGCTCACCCGGCACAGCGTTGCACGAGCAGTACTTC. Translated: CASSSPGTALHEQYF.

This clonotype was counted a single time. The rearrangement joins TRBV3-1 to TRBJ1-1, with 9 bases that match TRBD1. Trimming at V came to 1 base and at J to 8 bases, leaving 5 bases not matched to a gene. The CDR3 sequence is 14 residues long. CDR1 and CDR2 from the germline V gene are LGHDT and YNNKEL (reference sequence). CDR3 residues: CASSQVQGAGEAFF. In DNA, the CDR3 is TGTGCCAGCAGCCAAGTACAGGGGGCAGGGGAAGCTTTCTTT.

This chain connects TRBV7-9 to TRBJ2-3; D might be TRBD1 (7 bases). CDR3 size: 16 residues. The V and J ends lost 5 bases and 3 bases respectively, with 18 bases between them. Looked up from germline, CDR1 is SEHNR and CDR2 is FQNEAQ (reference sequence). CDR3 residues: CASSRRQGGVTDTQYF. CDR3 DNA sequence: TGTGCCAGCAGCCGACGGCAGGGGGGAGTGACAGATACGCAGTATTTT.

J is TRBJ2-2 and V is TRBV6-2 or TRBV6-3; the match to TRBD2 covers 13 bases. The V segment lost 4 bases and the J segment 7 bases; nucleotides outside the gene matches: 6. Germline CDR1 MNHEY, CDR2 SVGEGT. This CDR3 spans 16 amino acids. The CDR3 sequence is CASSSGLAGSGGELFF. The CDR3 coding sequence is TGTGCCAGCAGTTCGGGACTAGCGGGGTCGGGCGGGGAGCTGTTTTTT.

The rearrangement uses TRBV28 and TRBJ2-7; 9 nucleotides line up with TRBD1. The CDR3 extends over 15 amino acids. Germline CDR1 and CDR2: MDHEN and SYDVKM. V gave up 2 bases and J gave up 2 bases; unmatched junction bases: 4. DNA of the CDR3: TGTGCCAGCAGTTTAATTGGGACAGGGCCCTACGAGCAGTACTTC. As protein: CASSLIGTGPYEQYF.

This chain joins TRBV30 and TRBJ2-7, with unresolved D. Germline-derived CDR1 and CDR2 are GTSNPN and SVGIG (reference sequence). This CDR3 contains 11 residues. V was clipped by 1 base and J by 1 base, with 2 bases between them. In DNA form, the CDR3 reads TGTGCCTGGAGTGGATCCTACGAGCAGTACTTC. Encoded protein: CAWSGSYEQYF.

Here the CDR3 reads CSAKQGDTEAFF. As DNA, the CDR3 is TGCAGTGCCAAACAGGGCGACACTGAAGCTTTCTTT. The rearrangement joins TRBV20-1 to TRBJ1-1, with a tentative D call TRBD1 (6 bases). CDR1 is DFQATT, CDR2 SNEGSKA, per germline (reference sequence). Trimming stripped 6 bases from V and 3 bases from J, with 11 bases between. CDR3 length equals 12 residues.

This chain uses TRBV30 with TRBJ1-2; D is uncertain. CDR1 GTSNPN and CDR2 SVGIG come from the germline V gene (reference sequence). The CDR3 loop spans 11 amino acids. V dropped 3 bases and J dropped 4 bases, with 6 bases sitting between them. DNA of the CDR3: TGTGCCTGGAGCTTCATCTATGGCTACACCTTC. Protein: CAWSFIYGYTF.

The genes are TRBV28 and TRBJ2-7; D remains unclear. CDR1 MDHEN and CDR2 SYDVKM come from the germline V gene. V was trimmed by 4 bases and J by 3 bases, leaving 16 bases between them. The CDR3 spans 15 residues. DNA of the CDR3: TGTGCCAGCAGTTCGCGACTCCGACCTTACTACGAGCAGTACTTC. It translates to CASSSRLRPYYEQYF.

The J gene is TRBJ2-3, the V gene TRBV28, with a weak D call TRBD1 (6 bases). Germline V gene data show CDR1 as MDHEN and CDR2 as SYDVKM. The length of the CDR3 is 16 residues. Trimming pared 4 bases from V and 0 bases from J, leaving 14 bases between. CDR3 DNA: TGTGCCAGCAGTTCCACAGGGCCTATTAGCACAGATACGCAGTATTTT. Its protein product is CASSSTGPISTDTQYF.

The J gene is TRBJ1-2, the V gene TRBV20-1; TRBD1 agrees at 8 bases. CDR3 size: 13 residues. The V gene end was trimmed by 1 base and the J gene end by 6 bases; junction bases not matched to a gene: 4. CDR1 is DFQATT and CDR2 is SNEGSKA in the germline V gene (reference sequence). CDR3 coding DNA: TGCAGTGCTAGAGGCGGGACAGGTGATGGCTACACCTTC. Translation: CSARGGTGDGYTF.

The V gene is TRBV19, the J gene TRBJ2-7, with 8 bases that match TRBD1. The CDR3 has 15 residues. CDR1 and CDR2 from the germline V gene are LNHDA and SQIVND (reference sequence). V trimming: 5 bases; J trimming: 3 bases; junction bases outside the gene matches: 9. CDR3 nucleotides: TGTGCCAGTAGTTCTCAGGGGGCGCGTGACTACGAGCAGTACTTC. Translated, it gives CASSSQGARDYEQYF.

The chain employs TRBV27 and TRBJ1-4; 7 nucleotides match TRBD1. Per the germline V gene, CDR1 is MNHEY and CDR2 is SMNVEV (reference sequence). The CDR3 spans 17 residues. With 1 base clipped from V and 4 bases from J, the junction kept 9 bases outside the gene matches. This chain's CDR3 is CASSLFPGQPRNEKLFF. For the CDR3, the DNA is TGTGCCAGCAGTTTATTCCCGGGACAGCCTCGTAATGAAAAACTGTTTTTT.

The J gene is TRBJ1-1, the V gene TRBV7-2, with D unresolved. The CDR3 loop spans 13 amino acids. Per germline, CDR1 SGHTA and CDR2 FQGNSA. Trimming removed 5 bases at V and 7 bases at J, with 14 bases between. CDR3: CASSQLRAGEAFF. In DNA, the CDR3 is TGTGCCAGCAGCCAGCTCCGGGCCGGTGAAGCTTTCTTT.

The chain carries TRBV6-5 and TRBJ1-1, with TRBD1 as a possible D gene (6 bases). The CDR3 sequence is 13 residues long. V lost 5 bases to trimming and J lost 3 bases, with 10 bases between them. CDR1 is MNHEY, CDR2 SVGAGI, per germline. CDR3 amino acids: CASSLGQYTEAFF. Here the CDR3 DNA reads TGTGCCAGCAGTCTCGGACAGTACACTGAAGCTTTCTTT.

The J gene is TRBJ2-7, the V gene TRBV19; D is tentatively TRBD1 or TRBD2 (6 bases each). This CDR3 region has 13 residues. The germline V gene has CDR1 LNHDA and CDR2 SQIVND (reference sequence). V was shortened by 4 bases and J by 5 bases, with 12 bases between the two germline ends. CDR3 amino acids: CASSTGARNEQYF. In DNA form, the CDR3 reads TGTGCCAGTAGTACGGGGGCGAGAAACGAGCAGTACTTC.